A single sample gave rise to the 8 T cell receptor beta chains below, sequenced in a study of T cells in Graves' hyperthyroidism and ophthalmopathy. There were TCR beta CDR3 regions amplified from RNA transcripts. First-round RT-PCR of the TCR CDR3 relied on the HTBI primer set. TCRdb independently ran MiXCR on the multiplex PCR reads; one entry per CDR3 protein. The data hold under 400,000 distinct CDR3 sequences, with roughly 13% observed a single time. What was sequenced was blood. These receptors were collected from a woman between 18 and 29 years old with Graves' hyperthyroidism.

The rearrangement links TRBV9 to TRBJ1-6; D gene unclear. This CDR3 is 13 amino acids long. Germline V lookup: CDR1 SGDLS, CDR2 YYNGEE. Trimming shortened V by 2 bases and J by 10 bases, and 10 bases separated the two germline ends. CDR3 in DNA: TGTGCCAGCAGCGTCCAGGTCGGATCACCCCTCCACTTT. It translates to CASSVQVGSPLHF. The whole variable domain, filled in from reference TRBV9 and TRBJ1-6, reads DSGVTQTPKHLITATGQRVTLRCSPRSGDLSVYWYQQSLDQGLQFLIQYYNGEERAKGNILERFSAQQFPDLHSELNLSSLELGDSALYFCASSVQVGSPLHFGNGTRLTVT.

The chain is built from TRBV18 and TRBJ1-2; no clear D gene. The CDR3 is 11 residues long. The germline gives CDR1 KGHSH, CDR2 LQKENI. Trimming left V 3 bases short and J 8 bases short, with 7 bases between. CDR3 sequence: CASSPSKGYTF. The CDR3 DNA follows: TGTGCCAGCTCACCTTCTAAGGGCTACACCTTC.

This clonotype was observed at least ten times. The rearrangement links TRBV3-1 to TRBJ2-7; either TRBD1 or TRBD2 may supply D (5 bases each). V was shortened by 5 bases and J by 1 base, with 9 bases between the two germline ends. The CDR3 runs 13 residues. CDR1 and CDR2 from the germline V gene are LGHDT and YNNKEL (reference sequence). CDR3 DNA sequence: TGTGCCAGCAGCTGGGGACGGTCCTACGAGCAGTACTTC. Translation: CASSWGRSYEQYF.

This clonotype was recorded at least ten times. The chain recombines TRBV28 with TRBJ2-3, with 9 positions matching TRBD2. This CDR3 contains 15 residues. V lost 6 bases and J lost 4; bases outside the gene matches: 8. Germline CDR1 MDHEN, CDR2 SYDVKM. CDR3 sequence: CASSSPGLASDTQYF. CDR3 in DNA: TGTGCCAGCAGCTCCCCGGGACTAGCCTCAGATACGCAGTATTTT.

This clonotype has a count of ten or more. This chain links TRBV7-9 with TRBJ1-1; no clear D. Trimming removed 1 base from V and 11 bases from J, with 11 bases in between. The CDR3 has 12 residues. Germline loops: CDR1 SEHNR, CDR2 FQNEAQ (reference sequence). The CDR3 sequence: CASSLDRTPAFF. In DNA form, the CDR3 reads TGTGCCAGCAGCTTAGACCGGACCCCCGCTTTCTTT.

Worth noting for this clonotype: One base away lies a much larger clone, so this may be a sequencing read error. This chain links TRBV20-1 with TRBJ2-2, with a possible D match to TRBD2 (5 bases). Trimming took off 6 bases at V and 7 bases at J, with 12 bases between the two ends. Looked up from germline, CDR1 is DFQATT and CDR2 is SNEGSKA (reference sequence). CDR3 length equals 12 residues. CDR3 protein: CSAPRAGGELFF. CDR3 DNA sequence: TGCAGTGCCCCTCGGGCGGGCGGGGAGCTGTTTTTT.

With regard to this clonotype: This sequence may be a read error, since a much larger clone differs from it by one base. The chain links TRBV10-3 to TRBJ2-3, with 8 bases matching TRBD1. From germline, CDR1 is ENHRY and CDR2 SYGVKD. The CDR3 loop spans 15 amino acids. DNA for the CDR3: TGTACCATCAGGGGGACAGGTGCTAGCACAGATACGCAGTATTTT. Translating gives CTIRGTGASTDTQYF.

The genes are TRBV28 and TRBJ1-1; the D is unclear. The V end lost 8 bases, the J end lost 3 bases, and 19 bases lay between the germline ends. Per germline, CDR1 MDHEN and CDR2 SYDVKM. The CDR3 totals 15 residues. The CDR3 DNA reads TGTGCCAGCCAGGACGGAATCGGGAGGTACACTGAAGCTTTCTTT. Translation: CASQDGIGRYTEAFF.